The 17 T cell receptor beta chains given below trace back to one sample, sequenced in a study of CD8+ T cells in alopecia areata (dated 2018 in TCRdb). The time point label corresponds to: less than five weeks on oral tofacitinib. Interpreted using the paper, the treatment or condition label stands for: oral pan-JAK inhibitor, 5-10 mg twice daily. Libraries were constructed by the immunoSEQ multiplex PCR assay. RNA was extracted from all samples and reverse transcribed into cDNA, which served as template for TCR sequencing. As stored in TCRdb, this immuneACCESS dataset retains in-frame rearrangements with V and J assigned. A fraction of the clones does not appear; measured against another copy, unresolved V genes explain less than half of the discrepancy, and the remainder lacks a known reason. The sample table shows about 130,000 clones, and about 51% are seen once. The ten largest clones take up 15% of the sample.

The sample was CD8+ T cells sorted from blood, taken at week 4, from a patient treated with tofacitinib. These receptors were obtained from a human donor with alopecia areata.

The chain has TRBV30 and TRBJ1-2; D is unclear. From germline, CDR1 is GTSNPN and CDR2 SVGIG (reference sequence). The V end lost 0 bases, the J end lost 7 bases, and 6 bases lay between the germline ends. This CDR3 is 11 amino acids long. The CDR3 coding sequence is TGTGCCTGGAGTGTCGGGGTTGGCTACACCTTC. It yields the protein CAWSVGVGYTF.

The chain employs TRBV2 and TRBJ2-3; D gene unclear. V was pared by 3 bases and J by 4 bases, with 8 bases between. Germline V gene data show CDR1 as SNHLY and CDR2 as FYNNEI. The CDR3 consists of 13 residues. In DNA, the CDR3 is TGTGCCAGCAGTGATTATCTTTCAGATACGCAGTATTTT. This gives the protein CASSDYLSDTQYF. The full variable domain, in which reference TRBV2 and TRBJ2-3 provide the parts outside the CDR3, is EPEVTQTPSHQVTQMGQEVILRCVPISNHLYFYWYRQILGQKVEFLVSFYNNEISEKSEIFDDQFSVERPDGSNFTLKIRSTKLEDSAMYFCASSDYLSDTQYFGPGTRLTVL.

This sequence joins TRBV9 and TRBJ1-6; 7 bases map to TRBD1. J gave up 9 bases and V 8 bases, and 5 bases lay outside the gene matches. The CDR3 has 12 residues. Germline V gene sequence: CDR1 SGDLS, CDR2 YYNGEE. The CDR3 reads CASQTGSSPLHF. The CDR3 DNA reads as TGTGCCAGTCAGACAGGGTCTTCACCCCTCCACTTT.

This clone was counted at least ten times. The CDR3, as DNA: TGTGCCAGCAGTTACAGTACTAGCAGGGGATCTGGGGAGCTGTTTTTT. Residues: CASSYSTSRGSGELFF. This chain joins TRBV6-5 and TRBJ2-2; D possibly uses TRBD1 or TRBD2 (6 bases each). Trimming took off 2 bases at V and 8 bases at J, with 18 bases between the two ends. The germline V gene encodes CDR1 MNHEY and CDR2 SVGAGI. The CDR3 is 16 amino acids.

This chain links TRBV29-1 with TRBJ2-7; D ambiguous. The length of the CDR3 is 12 residues. The germline V gene has CDR1 SQVTM and CDR2 ANQGSEA. V was trimmed by 6 bases and J by 5 bases, leaving 14 bases between them. CDR3 nucleotides: TGCAGCGTAGACACTGGTGGCCACGAGCAGTACTTC. Its translation: CSVDTGGHEQYF.

V usage is TRBV9 and J usage is TRBJ2-3; tentatively, D is TRBD1 (5 bases). The CDR3 loop spans 14 amino acids. Germline CDR1 is SGDLS and CDR2 is YYNGEE. V was cut by 4 bases and J by 1 base, with 10 bases left in between. The CDR3 reads CASSSGQGTDTQYF. The CDR3 region has the DNA TGTGCCAGCAGCTCTGGACAAGGCACAGATACGCAGTATTTT.

The chain combines TRBV6-5 with TRBJ1-2; the match to TRBD1 covers 9 bases. Germline V CDR1 and CDR2: MNHEY, SVGAGI. Losses at the gene ends were 6 bases for V and 4 bases for J; bases not matched to a gene: 6. The CDR3 contains 14 residues. The chain's CDR3 is CASSTGGAPYGYTF. The DNA of the CDR3 is TGTGCCAGCAGCACAGGGGGCGCGCCCTATGGCTACACCTTC.

This clone was seen a few times. The V call is TRBV13, the J call TRBJ2-7, with D uncertain. The CDR3 consists of 13 residues. Germline V gene sequence: CDR1 PRHDT, CDR2 FYEKMQ (reference sequence). Trimming left V 3 bases short and J 1 base short, with 7 bases between. CDR3 amino acids: CASSFESSYEQYF. The CDR3 DNA is TGTGCCAGCAGCTTCGAAAGTTCCTACGAGCAGTACTTC.

This clone appeared a few times. The rearrangement links TRBV5-1 to TRBJ2-7; 7 nucleotides agree with TRBD1. V was clipped by 4 bases and J by 3 bases; unmatched bases: 4. The germline gives CDR1 SGHRS, CDR2 YFSETQ. This CDR3 comprises 13 residues. The CDR3 region has the DNA TGCGCCAGCAGCCTACGGACAGGCTACGAGCAGTACTTC. Translation: CASSLRTGYEQYF.

This clone was observed a handful of times. The chain couples TRBV19 to TRBJ2-4; D is undetermined. The CDR3 is 16 amino acids. The germline gives CDR1 LNHDA, CDR2 SQIVND (reference sequence). Between the trimmed V and J ends, which lost 3 bases and 0 bases, there was a span of 12 bases. The CDR3 DNA is TGTGCCAGTAGTATTATTTTGGGCTTAGCCAAAAACATTCAGTACTTC. Encoded protein: CASSIILGLAKNIQYF. Full variable domain (missing parts from reference TRBV19 and TRBJ2-4): DGGITQSPKYLFRKEGQNVTLSCEQNLNHDAMYWYRQDPGQGLRLIYYSQIVNDFQKGDIAEGYSVSREKKESFPLTVTSAQKNPTAFYLCASSIILGLAKNIQYFGAGTRLSVL.

Here the CDR3 DNA reads TGTGCCAGCAGTCCGCTGAGCCCCTATGGCTACACCTTC. This encodes CASSPLSPYGYTF. The rearrangement uses TRBV27 and TRBJ1-2; D not certain. Between the trimmed V and J ends, which lost 5 bases and 4 bases, there was a span of 11 bases. Germline values: CDR1 MNHEY, CDR2 SMNVEV (reference sequence). CDR3 size: 13 residues.

The chain combines TRBV6-5 with TRBJ1-2; D is possibly TRBD1 (6 bases). Trimming removed 5 bases at V and 4 bases at J, with 11 bases between. CDR1 is MNHEY, CDR2 SVGAGI, per germline. The CDR3 covers 13 residues. As DNA, the CDR3 is TGTGCCAGCAGTGCACAGGGTAGCTATGGCTACACCTTC. This translates into CASSAQGSYGYTF.

The chain carries TRBV4-1 and TRBJ1-5; D remains ambiguous. CDR1 MGHRA and CDR2 YSYEKL come from the germline V gene. The V end lost 3 bases, the J end lost 6 bases, and 9 bases lay between the germline ends. The CDR3 has 13 amino acids. For the CDR3, the DNA is TGCGCCAGCAGCCAGTATATTAGTCAGCCCCAGCATTTT. It is translated as CASSQYISQPQHF.

This chain uses TRBV25-1 with TRBJ1-2; D possibly corresponds to TRBD1 (5 bases). Trimming cost V 6 bases and J 4 bases, with 15 bases left between them. CDR3 length equals 14 residues. CDR1 and CDR2 from the germline V gene are MGHDK and SYGVNS. CDR3 coding DNA: TGTGCCAGCAGCATCGATCCGAGGGGCTATGGCTACACCTTC. Its protein is CASSIDPRGYGYTF.

This clone was seen a handful of times. V gene TRBV6-7 combines with J gene TRBJ2-7, with D possibly being TRBD1 or TRBD2 (5 bases each). TRBV6-7 is assigned to the ORF class and has an uncertain function. The CDR3 is 14 residues long. V shed 2 bases and J shed 3 bases, with 11 bases lying between them. The CDR3 protein is CASSYRDAYYEQYF. CDR3 coding DNA: TGTGCCAGCAGTTACCGGGACGCGTACTACGAGCAGTACTTC.

V is TRBV11-1 and J is TRBJ2-5; D is undetermined. V lost 1 base, J lost 5 bases, and 8 bases lay in between. The CDR3 runs 13 residues. Germline CDR1 and CDR2: SGHAT and FQDESV (reference sequence). The CDR3 DNA is TGTGCCAGCAGCTTAGATTCTGAGGAGACCCAGTACTTC. The encoded protein is CASSLDSEETQYF. Filled out from reference TRBV11-1 and TRBJ2-5, the complete variable domain reads EAEVAQSPRYKITEKSQAVAFWCDPISGHATLYWYRQILGQGPELLVQFQDESVVDDSQLPKDRFSAERLKGVDSTLKIQPAELGDSAMYLCASSLDSEETQYFGPGTRLLVL.

The J gene is TRBJ2-2, the V gene TRBV6-5, with 10 nucleotides matching TRBD2. The germline V gene encodes CDR1 MNHEY and CDR2 SVGAGI. Unmatched junction bases numbered 7, after V lost 8 bases and J lost 4 bases. The CDR3 spans 15 residues. CDR3 nucleotides: TGTGCCAGCTCCCTAGCGGGGGAAAGCACCGGGGAGCTGTTTTTT. This gives the protein CASSLAGESTGELFF.